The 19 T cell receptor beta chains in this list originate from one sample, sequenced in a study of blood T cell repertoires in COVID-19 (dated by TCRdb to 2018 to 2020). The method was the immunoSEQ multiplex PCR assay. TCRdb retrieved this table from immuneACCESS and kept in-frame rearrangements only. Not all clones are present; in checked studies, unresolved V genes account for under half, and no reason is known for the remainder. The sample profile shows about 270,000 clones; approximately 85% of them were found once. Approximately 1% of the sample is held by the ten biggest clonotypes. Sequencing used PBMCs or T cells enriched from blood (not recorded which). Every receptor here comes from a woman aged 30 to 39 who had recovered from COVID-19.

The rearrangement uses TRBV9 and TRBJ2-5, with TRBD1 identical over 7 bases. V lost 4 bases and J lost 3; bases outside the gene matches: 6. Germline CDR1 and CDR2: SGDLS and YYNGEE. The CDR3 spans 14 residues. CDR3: CASSPTGTEETQYF. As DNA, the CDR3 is TGTGCCAGCAGCCCAACCGGGACAGAAGAGACCCAGTACTTC.

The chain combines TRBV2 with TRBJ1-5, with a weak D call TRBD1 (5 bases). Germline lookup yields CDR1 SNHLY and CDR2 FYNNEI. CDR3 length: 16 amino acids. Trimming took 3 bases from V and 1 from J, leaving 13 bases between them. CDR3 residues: CASSEGGFRSNQPQHF. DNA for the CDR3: TGTGCCAGCAGTGAGGGGGGGTTTAGGAGCAATCAGCCCCAGCATTTT.

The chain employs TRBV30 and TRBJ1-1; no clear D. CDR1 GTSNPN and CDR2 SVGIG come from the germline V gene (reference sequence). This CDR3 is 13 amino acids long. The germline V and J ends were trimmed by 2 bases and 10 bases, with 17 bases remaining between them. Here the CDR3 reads CAWSPPVPLGAFF. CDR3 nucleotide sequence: TGTGCCTGGAGTCCCCCCGTCCCCCTAGGAGCTTTCTTT.

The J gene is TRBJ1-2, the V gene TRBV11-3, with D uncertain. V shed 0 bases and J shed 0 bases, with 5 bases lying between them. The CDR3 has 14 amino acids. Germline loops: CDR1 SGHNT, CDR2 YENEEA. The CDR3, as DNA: TGTGCCAGCAGCTTAGATTCAGCTAACTATGGCTACACCTTC. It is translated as CASSLDSANYGYTF.

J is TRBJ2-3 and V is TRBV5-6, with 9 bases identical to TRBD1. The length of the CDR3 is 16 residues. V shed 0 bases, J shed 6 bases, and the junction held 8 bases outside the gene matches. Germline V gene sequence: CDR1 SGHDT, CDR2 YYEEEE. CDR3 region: CASSLGTGDVVDTQYF. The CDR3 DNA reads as TGTGCCAGCAGCTTGGGGACAGGGGATGTTGTTGATACGCAGTATTTT.

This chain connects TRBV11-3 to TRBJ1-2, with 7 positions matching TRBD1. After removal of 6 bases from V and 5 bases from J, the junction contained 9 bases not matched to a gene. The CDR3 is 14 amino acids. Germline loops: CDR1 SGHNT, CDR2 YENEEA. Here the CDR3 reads CASRRSRGLYGYTF. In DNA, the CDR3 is TGTGCCAGCAGGCGATCGAGGGGGCTGTATGGCTACACCTTC.

The CDR3 DNA follows: TGTGCCAGCAGTGAAGGACTAGCGGGTTCCTACGAGCAGTACTTC. Encoded protein: CASSEGLAGSYEQYF. The genes are TRBV6-1 and TRBJ2-7; TRBD2 matches at 10 bases. The V gene end was trimmed by 1 base and the J gene end by 1 base; junction bases not matched to a gene: 1. The CDR3 is 15 amino acids. CDR1 is MNHNS and CDR2 is SASEGT in the germline V gene.

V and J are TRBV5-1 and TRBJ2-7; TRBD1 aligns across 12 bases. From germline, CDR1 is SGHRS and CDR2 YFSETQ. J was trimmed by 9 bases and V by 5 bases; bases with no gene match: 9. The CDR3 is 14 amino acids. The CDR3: CASRTGTGGMGQYF. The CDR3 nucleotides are TGCGCCAGCAGAACCGGGACAGGGGGCATGGGGCAGTACTTC.

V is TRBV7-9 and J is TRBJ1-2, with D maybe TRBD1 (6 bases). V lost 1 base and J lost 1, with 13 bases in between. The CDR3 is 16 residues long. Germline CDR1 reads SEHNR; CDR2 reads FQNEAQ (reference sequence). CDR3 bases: TGTGCCAGCAGCTTAGTTCGGGACAAGAGTAACTATGGCTACACCTTC. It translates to CASSLVRDKSNYGYTF.

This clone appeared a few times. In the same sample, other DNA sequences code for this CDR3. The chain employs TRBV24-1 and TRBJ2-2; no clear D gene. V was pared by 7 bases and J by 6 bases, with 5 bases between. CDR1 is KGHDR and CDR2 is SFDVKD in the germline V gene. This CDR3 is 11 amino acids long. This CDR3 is CATSVAGELFF. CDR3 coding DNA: TGTGCCACCAGCGTCGCCGGGGAGCTGTTTTTT.

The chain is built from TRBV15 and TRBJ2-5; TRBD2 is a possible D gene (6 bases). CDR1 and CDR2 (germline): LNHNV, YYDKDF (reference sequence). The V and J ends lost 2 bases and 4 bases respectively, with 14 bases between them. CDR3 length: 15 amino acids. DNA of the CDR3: TGTGCCACCAGCAGATCTCCCGGGACTGTAGAGACCCAGTACTTC. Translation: CATSRSPGTVETQYF.

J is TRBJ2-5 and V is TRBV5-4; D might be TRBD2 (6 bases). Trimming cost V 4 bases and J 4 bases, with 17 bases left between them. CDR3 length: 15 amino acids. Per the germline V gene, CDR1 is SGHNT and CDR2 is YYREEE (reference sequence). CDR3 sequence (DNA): TGTGCCAGCAGCGCCGGGAGCGGTGGGCGAGAGACCCAGTACTTC. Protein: CASSAGSGGRETQYF.

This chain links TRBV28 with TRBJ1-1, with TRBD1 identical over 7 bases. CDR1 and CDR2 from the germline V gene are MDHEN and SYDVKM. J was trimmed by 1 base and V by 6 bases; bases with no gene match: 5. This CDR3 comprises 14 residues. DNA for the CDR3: TGTGCCAGCAGGTCCGGGACAGCGAACACTGAAGCTTTCTTT. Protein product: CASRSGTANTEAFF.

CDR3 sequence reads: CASSQAGPPYEQYF. CDR3 nucleotide sequence: TGTGCCAGCAGCCAAGCAGGCCCTCCCTACGAGCAGTACTTC. This rearrangement joins TRBV4-2 to TRBJ2-7, with D unclear. CDR3 length equals 14 residues. CDR1 LGHNA and CDR2 YNFKEQ come from the germline V gene. Trimming took 1 base from V and 2 from J, leaving 9 bases between them.

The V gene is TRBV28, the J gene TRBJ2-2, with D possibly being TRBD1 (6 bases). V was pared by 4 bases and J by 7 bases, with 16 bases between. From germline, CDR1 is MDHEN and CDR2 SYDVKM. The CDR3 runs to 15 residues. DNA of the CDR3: TGTGCCAGCAGTTACAGGGTCAAGTCGGTCGGGGAGCTGTTTTTT. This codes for CASSYRVKSVGELFF.

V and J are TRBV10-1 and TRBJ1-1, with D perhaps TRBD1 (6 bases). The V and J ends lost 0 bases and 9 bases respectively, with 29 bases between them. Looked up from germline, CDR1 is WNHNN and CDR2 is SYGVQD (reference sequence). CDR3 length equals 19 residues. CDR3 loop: CASSESGPYRRTAIVKAFF. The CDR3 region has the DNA TGCGCCAGCAGTGAGTCGGGCCCCTATCGCCGGACAGCAATCGTGAAAGCTTTCTTT.

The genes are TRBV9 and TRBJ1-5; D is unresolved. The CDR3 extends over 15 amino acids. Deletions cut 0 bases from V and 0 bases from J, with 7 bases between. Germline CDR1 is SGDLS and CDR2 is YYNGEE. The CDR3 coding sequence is TGTGCCAGCAGCGTAGCAGCGTCTAGCAATCAGCCCCAGCATTTT. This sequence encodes CASSVAASSNQPQHF.

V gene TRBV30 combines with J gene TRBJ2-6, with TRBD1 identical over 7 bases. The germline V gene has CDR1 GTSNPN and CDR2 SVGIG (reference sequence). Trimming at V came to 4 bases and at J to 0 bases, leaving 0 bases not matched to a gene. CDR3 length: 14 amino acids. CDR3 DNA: TGTGCCTGGACAGGGGGCTCTGGGGCCAACGTCCTGACTTTC. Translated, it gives CAWTGGSGANVLTF.

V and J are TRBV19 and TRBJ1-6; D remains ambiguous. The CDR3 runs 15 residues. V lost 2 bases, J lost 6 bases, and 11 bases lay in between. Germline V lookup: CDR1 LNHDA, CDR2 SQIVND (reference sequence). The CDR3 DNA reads TGTGCCAGTAGTATAACCGTTGGCGGTAATTCACCCCTCCACTTT. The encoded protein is CASSITVGGNSPLHF. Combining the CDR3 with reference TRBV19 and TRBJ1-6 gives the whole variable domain DGGITQSPKYLFRKEGQNVTLSCEQNLNHDAMYWYRQDPGQGLRLIYYSQIVNDFQKGDIAEGYSVSREKKESFPLTVTSAQKNPTAFYLCASSITVGGNSPLHFGNGTRLTVT.